The 19 T cell receptor beta chains below all came from one sample that was sequenced in a study of blood T cell repertoires in COVID-19. This table comes from immunoSEQ multiplex PCR, and its TCRdb copy is limited to in-frame clones, with some not included. The table shows roughly 260,000 clones, with 85% to 95% occurring only once. The sample comprised PBMCs or T cells enriched from blood (not recorded which). The receptors were sampled from a woman between 18 and 30 years old who had recovered from COVID-19.

The chain links TRBV7-2 to TRBJ2-7, with 11 bases identical to TRBD2. V trimming: 5 bases; J trimming: 4 bases; junction bases outside the gene matches: 4. Germline assignment: CDR1 SGHTA and CDR2 FQGNSA. This CDR3 is built from 14 residues. CDR3 bases: TGTGCCAGCAGCCTTAGCGGGAGGGTGTACGAGCAGTACTTC. This translates into CASSLSGRVYEQYF.

The gene calls are TRBV20-1 and TRBJ1-2; no clear D. The CDR3 is 14 amino acids. Germline loops: CDR1 DFQATT, CDR2 SNEGSKA (reference sequence). Trimming shortened V by 3 bases and J by 3 bases, and 14 bases separated the two germline ends. CDR3 sequence: CSASIKSEDYGYTF. The CDR3 DNA is TGCAGTGCTAGTATCAAGAGCGAGGACTATGGCTACACCTTC.

This chain joins TRBV9 and TRBJ2-3, with TRBD1 as a possible D gene (6 bases). The CDR3 has 15 residues. The germline CDR1 and CDR2 sequences are SGDLS and YYNGEE. V lost 1 base and J 4 bases, leaving 13 bases between the germline ends. The CDR3 sequence is CASSVSTGGADTQYF. The CDR3 DNA is TGTGCCAGCAGCGTATCGACAGGCGGCGCAGATACGCAGTATTTT.

In the case of this clone: The same CDR3 also results from other DNA sequences found in this sample. The chain combines TRBV5-1 with TRBJ2-1; 11 nucleotides agree with TRBD1. Germline V gene sequence: CDR1 SGHRS, CDR2 YFSETQ. The CDR3 consists of 13 residues. V shed 7 bases, J shed 7 bases, and the junction held 4 bases outside the gene matches. CDR3 nucleotide sequence: TGCGCCAGCCGGGGGACAGGGGGGAATGAGCAGTTCTTC. Its translation is CASRGTGGNEQFF.

The DNA of the CDR3 is TGTGCCAGCACCGACGACAGGGACTATGGCTACACCTTC. Protein sequence: CASTDDRDYGYTF. The chain carries TRBV2 and TRBJ1-2; 7 positions match TRBD1. CDR1 and CDR2 (germline): SNHLY, FYNNEI. This CDR3 is 13 amino acids long. After removal of 7 bases from V and 3 bases from J, the junction contained 5 bases not matched to a gene.

The V gene is TRBV11-2, the J gene TRBJ1-2, with D uncertain. Trimming took 0 bases from V and 3 from J, leaving 8 bases between them. Germline V gives CDR1 SGHAT, CDR2 FQNNGV. The CDR3 consists of 14 residues. The CDR3, as DNA: TGTGCCAGCAGCTTAGAATTAGCCCACTATGGCTACACCTTC. This translates into CASSLELAHYGYTF.

This sequence joins TRBV11-1 and TRBJ2-1; 10 bases are a match to TRBD1. With V trimmed by 4 bases and J by 4 bases, 4 bases remained unmatched. Germline CDR1 is SGHAT and CDR2 is FQDESV (reference sequence). The CDR3 has 15 amino acids. Written as DNA, the CDR3 is TGTGCCAGCAGCTCCCGACAGGGGGCTTACAATGAGCAGTTCTTC. Translating it yields CASSSRQGAYNEQFF.

J is TRBJ2-7 and V is TRBV11-3, with D perhaps TRBD2 (7 bases). The CDR3 runs 15 residues. CDR1 SGHNT and CDR2 YENEEA come from the germline V gene. Trimming shortened V by 1 base and J by 2 bases, and 12 bases separated the two germline ends. CDR3 in amino acids: CASSLAHGGPYEQYF. The DNA for the CDR3 is TGTGCCAGCAGCTTAGCCCACGGGGGGCCCTACGAGCAGTACTTC.

V and J are TRBV27 and TRBJ1-6; 8 nucleotides agree with TRBD1. Germline CDR1 and CDR2: MNHEY and SMNVEV (reference sequence). CDR3 length equals 14 residues. The ends lost 6 bases at V and 7 bases at J; junction bases unmatched: 5. CDR3 bases: TGTGCCAGCAGACTGACAGGGGTCAATTCACCCCTCCACTTT. Encoded protein: CASRLTGVNSPLHF.

A single count supports this clone. The chain carries TRBV28 and TRBJ2-7; tentative D call: TRBD1 (6 bases). The V end was cut by 5 bases, the J end by 7 bases, with 15 bases between. Germline assignment: CDR1 MDHEN and CDR2 SYDVKM. CDR3 size: 13 residues. In DNA, the CDR3 is TGTGCCAGCAGTACACAGGGTTCACGGGAGCAGTACTTC. Translating it yields CASSTQGSREQYF. Combining the CDR3 with reference TRBV28 and TRBJ2-7 gives the whole variable domain DVKVTQSSRYLVKRTGEKVFLECVQDMDHENMFWYRQDPGLGLRLIYFSYDVKMKEKGDIPEGYSVSREKKERFSLILESASTNQTSMYLCASSTQGSREQYFGPGTRLTVT.

This chain joins TRBV29-1 and TRBJ1-2; weak D call: TRBD1 (5 bases). The CDR3 covers 11 residues. Germline V gives CDR1 SQVTM, CDR2 ANQGSEA. Trimming shortened V by 3 bases and J by 8 bases, and 10 bases separated the two germline ends. CDR3 nucleotide sequence: TGCAGCGTTGAGAGGAGGGGCGGCTACACCTTC. Encoded protein: CSVERRGGYTF. Supplemented by reference TRBV29-1 and TRBJ1-2, the full variable domain reads SAVISQKPSRDICQRGTSLTIQCQVDSQVTMMFWYRQQPGQSLTLIATANQGSEATYESGFVIDKFPISRPNLTFSTLTVSNMSPEDSSIYLCSVERRGGYTFGSGTRLTVV.

CDR3 loop: CASSSGLAESTDTQYF. CDR3 coding DNA: TGTGCCAGCAGCTCGGGACTAGCGGAAAGCACAGATACGCAGTATTTT. The chain uses TRBV11-3 and TRBJ2-3; 11 positions match TRBD2. Looked up from germline, CDR1 is SGHNT and CDR2 is YENEEA. Trimming cost V 4 bases and J 0 bases; bases outside gene matches: 3. CDR3 length: 16 residues. Drawing the rest from reference TRBV11-3 and TRBJ2-3, the complete variable domain is EAGVVQSPRYKIIEKKQPVAFWCNPISGHNTLYWYLQNLGQGPELLIRYENEEAVDDSQLPKDRFSAERLKGVDSTLKIQPAELGDSAVYLCASSSGLAESTDTQYFGPGTRLTVL.

The chain carries TRBV19 and TRBJ2-5; the match to TRBD1 covers 9 bases. The CDR3 covers 14 residues. Germline V gene data show CDR1 as LNHDA and CDR2 as SQIVND (reference sequence). The J segment lost 5 bases and the V segment lost 7 bases, leaving 8 bases of the junction unmatched. The CDR3 coding sequence is TGTGCCAGTAACGACAGGGGGACGGAGGAGACCCAGTACTTC. This encodes CASNDRGTEETQYF.

This chain uses TRBV1 with TRBJ2-1; TRBD2, the table's D call, was not compared with the DNA. TRBV1 is annotated as a pseudogene. The CDR3 length is 20 residues. The CDR3 sequence: CTSSQDYFVFATSGSRVAFF. The CDR3 bases are TGCACCAGCAGCCAAGATTATTTCGTTTTTGCTACTAGCGGGAGCCGGGTTGCGTTCTTC.

The rearrangement uses TRBV6-5 and TRBJ1-4, with D maybe TRBD1 (5 bases). V was clipped by 5 bases and J by 8 bases, with 18 bases between them. This CDR3 contains 15 residues. From germline, CDR1 is MNHEY and CDR2 SVGAGI. CDR3 residues: CASSPSKGIYEKLFF. The CDR3 region has the DNA TGTGCCAGCAGTCCCAGTAAGGGGATTTACGAAAAACTGTTTTTT.

This chain links TRBV3-1 (or the pseudogene TRBV3-2) with TRBJ2-1; D unresolved. This CDR3 region has 12 residues. The V gene lost 2 bases and the J gene lost 9 bases, with 8 bases spanning the gap. Germline V gene sequence: CDR1 LGHDT, CDR2 YNNKEL (reference sequence). This CDR3 reads CASSQSRGEQFF. The CDR3 nucleotides read TGTGCCAGCAGCCAATCTAGAGGTGAGCAGTTCTTC.

The table lists this clone with a count of one. V is TRBV7-2 and J is TRBJ1-5; no firm D call. In germline, CDR1 is SGHTA, CDR2 FQGNSA. V lost 5 bases and J lost 0, with 14 bases in between. This CDR3 region has 16 residues. The chain's CDR3 is CASSPYEVFSNQPQHF. DNA of the CDR3: TGTGCCAGCAGCCCCTACGAGGTGTTTAGCAATCAGCCCCAGCATTTT.

This clone showed up just a few times. The chain employs TRBV7-8 and TRBJ2-7; 12 bases agree with TRBD2. This CDR3 region has 14 residues. Germline CDR1 reads SGHVS; CDR2 reads FQNEAQ. V lost 2 bases, J lost 4 bases, and 0 bases stayed unmatched. DNA of the CDR3: TGTGCCAGCAGCTTAACTAGCGGGGGGTACGAGCAGTACTTC. The encoded protein is CASSLTSGGYEQYF. Full variable domain (missing parts from reference TRBV7-8 and TRBJ2-7): GAGVSQSPRYKVAKRGQDVALRCDPISGHVSLFWYQQALGQGPEFLTYFQNEAQLDKSGLPSDRFFAERPEGSVSTLKIQRTQQEDSAVYLCASSLTSGGYEQYFGPGTRLTVT.

This chain links TRBV19 with TRBJ2-2, with 8 bases lining up with TRBD1. From germline, CDR1 is LNHDA and CDR2 SQIVND (reference sequence). The V gene end was trimmed by 7 bases and the J gene end by 3 bases; junction bases not matched to a gene: 4. The CDR3 covers 14 residues. This CDR3 is CASNGQGYTGELFF. The DNA of the CDR3 is TGTGCCAGTAACGGACAGGGCTACACCGGGGAGCTGTTTTTT.